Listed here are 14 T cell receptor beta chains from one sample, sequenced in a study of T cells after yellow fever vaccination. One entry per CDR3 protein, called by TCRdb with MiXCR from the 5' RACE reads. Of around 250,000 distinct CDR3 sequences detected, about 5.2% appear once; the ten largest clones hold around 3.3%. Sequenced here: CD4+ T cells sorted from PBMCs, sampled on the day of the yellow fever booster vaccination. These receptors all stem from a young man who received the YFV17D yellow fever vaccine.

The CDR3 DNA reads TGCAGTGCTAAAAGGGGGCTGGACTATGGCTACACCTTC. Amino acid sequence: CSAKRGLDYGYTF. The chain joins TRBV20-1 to TRBJ1-2, with 7 nucleotides matching TRBD1. Losses at the gene ends were 4 bases for V and 3 bases for J; bases not matched to a gene: 5. Germline CDR1 reads DFQATT; CDR2 reads SNEGSKA (reference sequence). The CDR3 runs to 13 residues.

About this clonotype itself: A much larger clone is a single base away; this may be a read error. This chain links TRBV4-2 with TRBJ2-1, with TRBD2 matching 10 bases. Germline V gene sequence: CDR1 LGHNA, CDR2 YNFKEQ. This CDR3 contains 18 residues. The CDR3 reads CASSHPGLAVTSYNEEFF. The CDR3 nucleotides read TGTGCCAGCAGCCATCCCGGACTAGCGGTAACCTCCTACAATGAGGAGTTCTTC.

CDR3 residues: CAWSPKGTGGYNGYTF. In nucleotides, the CDR3 is TGTGCCTGGAGTCCAAAGGGTACAGGGGGTTATAATGGCTACACCTTC. The chain couples TRBV30 to TRBJ1-2; 8 bases agree with TRBD1. This CDR3 is built from 16 residues. The V gene end was trimmed by 2 bases and the J gene end by 6 bases; junction bases not matched to a gene: 14. The germline gives CDR1 GTSNPN, CDR2 SVGIG (reference sequence).

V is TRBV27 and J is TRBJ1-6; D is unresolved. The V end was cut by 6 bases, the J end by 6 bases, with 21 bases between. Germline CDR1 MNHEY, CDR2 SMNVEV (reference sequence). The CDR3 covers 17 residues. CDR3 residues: CASSRDLLLKLNSPLHF. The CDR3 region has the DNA TGTGCCAGCAGCCGTGACCTCCTTCTTAAACTTAATTCACCCCTCCACTTT.

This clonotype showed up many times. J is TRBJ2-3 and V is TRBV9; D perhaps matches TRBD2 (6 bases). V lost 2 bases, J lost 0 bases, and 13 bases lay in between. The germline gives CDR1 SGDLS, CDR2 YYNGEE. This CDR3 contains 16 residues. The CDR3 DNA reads TGTGCCAGCAGCGTTTCAGGGACTTATAGCACAGATACGCAGTATTTT. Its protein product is CASSVSGTYSTDTQYF.

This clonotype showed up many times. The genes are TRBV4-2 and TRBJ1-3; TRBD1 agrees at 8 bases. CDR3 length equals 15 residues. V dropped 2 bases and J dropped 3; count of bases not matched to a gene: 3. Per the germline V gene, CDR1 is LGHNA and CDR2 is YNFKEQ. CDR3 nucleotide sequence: TGTGCCAGCAGCCAACCAGACAGGGGTGGAAACACCATATATTTT. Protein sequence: CASSQPDRGGNTIYF.

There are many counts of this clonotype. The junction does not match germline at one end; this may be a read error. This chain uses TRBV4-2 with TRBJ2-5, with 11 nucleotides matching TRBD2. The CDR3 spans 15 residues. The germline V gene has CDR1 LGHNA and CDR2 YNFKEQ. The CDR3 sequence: CDSSPASGGQETQYF. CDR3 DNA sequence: TGTGACAGCAGCCCGGCTAGCGGGGGGCAAGAGACCCAGTACTTC.

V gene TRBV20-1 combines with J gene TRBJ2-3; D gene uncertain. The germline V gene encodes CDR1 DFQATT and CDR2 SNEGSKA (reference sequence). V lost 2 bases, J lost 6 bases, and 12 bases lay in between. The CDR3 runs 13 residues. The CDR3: CSARSAPRDTQYF. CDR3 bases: TGCAGTGCTAGATCCGCACCGAGGGATACGCAGTATTTT.

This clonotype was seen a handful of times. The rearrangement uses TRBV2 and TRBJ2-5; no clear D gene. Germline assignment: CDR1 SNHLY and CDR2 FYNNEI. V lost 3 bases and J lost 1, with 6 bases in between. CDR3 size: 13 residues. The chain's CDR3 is CASSDSGQETQYF. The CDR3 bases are TGTGCCAGCAGTGATTCCGGCCAAGAGACCCAGTACTTC.

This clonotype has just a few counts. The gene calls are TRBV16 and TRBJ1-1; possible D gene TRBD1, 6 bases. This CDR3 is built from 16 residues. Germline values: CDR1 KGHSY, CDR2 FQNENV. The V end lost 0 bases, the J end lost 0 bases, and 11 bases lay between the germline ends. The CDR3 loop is CASSQSGGLVNTEAFF. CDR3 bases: TGTGCCAGCAGCCAATCGGGGGGGCTCGTGAACACTGAAGCTTTCTTT. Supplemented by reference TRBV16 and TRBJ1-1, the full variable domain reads GEEVAQTPKHLVRGEGQKAKLYCAPIKGHSYVFWYQQVLKNEFKFLISFQNENVFDETGMPKERFSAKCLPNSPCSLEIQATKLEDSAVYFCASSQSGGLVNTEAFFGQGTRLTVV.

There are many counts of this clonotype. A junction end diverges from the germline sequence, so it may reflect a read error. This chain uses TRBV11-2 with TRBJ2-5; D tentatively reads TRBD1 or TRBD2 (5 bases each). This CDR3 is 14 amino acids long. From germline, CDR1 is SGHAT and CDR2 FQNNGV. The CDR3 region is CASSSGGAIAKPLF. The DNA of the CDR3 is TGTGCCAGCAGCTCTGGGGGAGCGATCGCAAAGCCGCTCTTC.

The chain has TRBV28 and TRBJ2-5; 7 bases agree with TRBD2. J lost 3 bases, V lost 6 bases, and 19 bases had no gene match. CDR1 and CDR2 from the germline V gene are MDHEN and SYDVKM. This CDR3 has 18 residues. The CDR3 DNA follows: TGTGCCAGCAGCGTTATCGGGTCCTGGGGGACTACAAAAGAGACCCAGTACTTC. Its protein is CASSVIGSWGTTKETQYF.

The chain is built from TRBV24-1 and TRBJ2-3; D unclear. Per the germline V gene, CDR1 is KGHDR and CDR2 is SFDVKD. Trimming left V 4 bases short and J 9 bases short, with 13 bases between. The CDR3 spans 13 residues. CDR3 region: CATSDPGVDTQYF. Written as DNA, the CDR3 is TGTGCCACCAGTGACCCTGGCGTAGACACGCAGTATTTT.

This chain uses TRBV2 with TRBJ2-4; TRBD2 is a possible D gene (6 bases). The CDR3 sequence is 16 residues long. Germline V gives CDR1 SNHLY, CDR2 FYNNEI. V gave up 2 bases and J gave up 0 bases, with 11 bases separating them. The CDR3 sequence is CASSERETLAKNIQYF. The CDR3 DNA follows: TGTGCCAGCAGTGAACGGGAGACCCTAGCCAAAAACATTCAGTACTTC.